This TCR beta chain was sequenced during a study of blood T cell repertoires in COVID-19 (dated by TCRdb to the early 2020s). General notes on the study: The collaborator samples originated in the United States, Italy and Spain and spanned the acute and convalescent phases of COVID-19. The samples were drawn from two sources: the first 160 participants of the ongoing ImmuneRACE study, and 950 to 1,500 subjects contributed by 6 global collaborators. The repertoires were made available in a free public database intended to serve as a resource for research on the immune response to SARS-CoV-2. Where available, HLA class I and class II types were obtained from metadata supplied by the sample provider rather than from assay-based typing. Nearly every sample came with metadata listing a de-identified subject ID, COVID-19 status, age in years and sex. The dataset comprised deeply sampled blood TCRbeta repertoires from subjects exposed to, actively infected with, or recovered from COVID-19. The material from the prospective study consisted of cDNA or gDNA derived from T cells, B-cell-depleted T cells, or PBMCs.

In the prospective study, participants were about 18 to 95 years old, resided in 20 to 30 geographic areas of the United States, and were enrolled through a virtual design. In the prospective study, cohorts were assigned on the basis of participant-reported clinical history obtained from a screening survey and a study questionnaire. Each participant in the prospective study had whole blood, serum and a nasopharyngeal or oropharyngeal swab collected by mobile phlebotomists. Additional blood draws and questionnaires over an approximately 2-month period could optionally be provided by prospective study participants. Blood samples from the prospective study were shipped frozen or at room temperature prior to DNA extraction. TCRbeta CDR3 regions were amplified from genomic DNA by means of the immunoSEQ Assay, a bias-controlled multiplex PCR. In the paper's pipeline: Within the assay, amplification of reference gene primers was used to estimate how many nucleated cells each sample contained. Sequence reads were collapsed and filtered to measure the absolute abundance of every unique TCRbeta CDR3 rearrangement. For each sample, productive Simpson clonality was calculated as the square root of Simpson's diversity index across productive rearrangements. Imported from immuneACCESS, the table was reduced by TCRdb to in-frame sequences with V and J called. These copies leave out some clones; in studies compared against another copy, an unresolved V gene accounts for under half, and the cause of the remainder is not known. V and J calls and clone size are those listed in that table; D and trimming were worked out from the DNA. A total of about 180,000 clones appear in this sample, roughly 89% of them only once. The ten largest clones capture approximately 2.3% of the sample.

The CDR3 numbers 16 residues from cysteine through phenylalanine. The CDR3 DNA has 48 bases and is translated from base 1. The junction carries 16 bases between V and J, which are trimmed by 2 bases and 5 bases respectively. Reading the germline V gene gives CDR1 SGHRS and CDR2 YFSETQ. To note about this clone: Its antigen has not been determined. No base quality values were provided; no much bigger clone lies one nucleotide off.

Overall study results and their limits: The quantity of clinical and demographic metadata differed by source and by participant and was supplied without curation.

Source material: PBMCs or T cells enriched from blood (not recorded which). The origin of this receptor is a woman aged 40 to 55 with acute COVID-19. This chain joins TRBV5-1 to TRBJ2-2, with TRBD1 as a weak D call on 6 bases. The CDR3: CASSLGIDRITGELFF. The nucleotides read TGCGCCAGCAGCTTAGGGATAGACAGGATAACCGGGGAGCTGTTTTTT. The reference TRBV5-1 and TRBJ2-2 proteins fill in what lies around the CDR3, so the full variable domain reads KAGVTQTPRYLIKTRGQQVTLSCSPISGHRSVSWYQQTPGQGLQFLFEYFSETQRNKGNFPGRFSGRQFSNSRSEMNVSTLELGDSALYLCASSLGIDRITGELFFGEGSRLTVL.